The entry below describes one T cell receptor beta chain. Antigen: not known. This record comes from a study of blood T cells in healthy people across ages. Trimming cost V 4 bases and J 10 bases, with 20 bases left between them. The CDR3 runs to 16 residues. Germline V gene data show CDR1 as SGHTA and CDR2 as FQGNSA. Donors were systemically healthy Caucasian individuals from Russia aged about 6 to 90 years. A sample-barcoded 5' primer and a J-beta primer mix were used in a second PCR of roughly 7 to 11 cycles. Through a template-switch adaptor with 12 random nucleotides, each cDNA molecule received a tag. TCRdb passed the 5' RACE reads through MiXCR, listing each CDR3 protein once. The data contain about 600,000 distinct CDR3 sequences, roughly 48% of them singletons. Points from the study as a whole: The long-lived group displayed more naive CD4+ cells, plus higher diversity, than the aged donors did. Diversity of TCR beta per million T cells declined in a roughly linear way with age.

This receptor was obtained from a man aged 80 or over in good health. J is TRBJ1-6 and V is TRBV7-2; a weak D match, TRBD1 (6 bases). Specimen: blood. CDR3 sequence (DNA): TGTGCCAGCAGCTCAATGACGAACAGGGTCGAATCACCCCTCCACTTT. Translation gives CASSSMTNRVESPLHF.